The following is a TCR beta chain sequence with its context. This record belongs to a study of blood T cell repertoires in COVID-19. This table comes from immunoSEQ multiplex PCR, and its TCRdb copy is limited to in-frame clones, with some not included. This table has roughly 180,000 clones, 82% appearing once. Germline V CDR1 and CDR2: ENHRY, SYGVKD. The trim removed 5 bases at V and 4 bases at J, leaving 16 bases unmatched. The CDR3 loop spans 17 amino acids. Input material: peripheral blood. The chain joins TRBV10-3 to TRBJ1-2; 7 bases map to TRBD1. This TCR was recovered from a woman older than 75 with active or convalescent COVID-19. The CDR3 sequence is CAISSRGGDRSSYGYTF. The CDR3 region has the DNA TGTGCCATCAGTTCCCGGGGGGGGGACAGATCTTCCTATGGCTACACCTTC.